This TCR beta chain appears in the sequencing data of a study of blood T cell repertoires in COVID-19. Study in general: From the United States, Italy and Spain came samples of acute and convalescent COVID-19.

The data were produced by immunoSEQ multiplex PCR, yet TCRdb's version contains in-frame clones alone and is incomplete. The sample yields around 240,000 clones, roughly 81% seen once. Germline lookup yields CDR1 GTSNPN and CDR2 SVGIG (reference sequence). V lost 6 bases to trimming and J lost 3 bases, with 14 bases between them. This CDR3 is built from 14 residues. The rearrangement joins TRBV30 to TRBJ1-4; a weak D match, TRBD1 (6 bases). Sequenced input: peripheral blood. This clonotype was obtained from a middle-aged man with acute or convalescent COVID-19. This CDR3 is CACRGGIPNEKLFF. In DNA, the CDR3 is TGTGCCTGTAGAGGGGGAATCCCTAATGAAAAACTGTTTTTT. Together with reference TRBV30 and TRBJ1-4, the CDR3 gives the full variable domain: SQTIHQWPATLVQPVGSPLSLECTVEGTSNPNLYWYRQAAGRGLQLLFYSVGIGQISSEVPQNLSASRPQDRQFILSSKKLLLSDSGFYLCACRGGIPNEKLFFGSGTQLSVL.